These 27 T cell receptor beta chains originate from one sample sequenced in a study of blood T cell repertoires in COVID-19. Profiling relied on immunoSEQ multiplex PCR, and the TCRdb table lists in-frame clones only, not all of them. The table shows 180,000 or so clones, with approximately 78% occurring only once. Sequencing was done on a sample of peripheral blood. These receptors were collected from a woman older than 75 with COVID-19, enrolled during active disease.

The J gene is TRBJ1-2, the V gene TRBV7-9, with D uncertain. V lost 5 bases, J lost 3 bases, and 10 bases lay in between. CDR1 is SEHNR, CDR2 FQNEAQ, per germline (reference sequence). CDR3 length equals 13 residues. The CDR3 sequence is CASSLGGYYGYTF. The DNA for the CDR3 is TGTGCCAGCAGCCTAGGCGGATACTATGGCTACACCTTC.

This chain uses TRBV6-5 with TRBJ2-7; 8 bases agree with TRBD2. CDR3 length equals 14 residues. V dropped 6 bases and J dropped 5; count of bases not matched to a gene: 9. Germline lookup yields CDR1 MNHEY and CDR2 SVGAGI. The CDR3 loop reads CASRPGLALNEQYF. CDR3 DNA sequence: TGTGCCAGCAGACCTGGACTAGCATTAAACGAGCAGTACTTC.

This clone was detected once. The chain couples TRBV2 to TRBJ2-5; 8 bases fit TRBD1. V lost 10 bases, J lost 2 bases, and 6 bases stayed unmatched. This CDR3 is built from 13 residues. CDR1 and CDR2 from the germline V gene are SNHLY and FYNNEI. The CDR3 region is CANGQGLQETQYF. DNA of the CDR3: TGTGCCAACGGACAGGGCTTACAAGAGACCCAGTACTTC. The full variable domain, in which reference TRBV2 and TRBJ2-5 provide the parts outside the CDR3, is EPEVTQTPSHQVTQMGQEVILRCVPISNHLYFYWYRQILGQKVEFLVSFYNNEISEKSEIFDDQFSVERPDGSNFTLKIRSTKLEDSAMYFCANGQGLQETQYFGPGTRLLVL.

The rearrangement uses TRBV6-2 or TRBV6-3 and TRBJ2-2; 7 positions agree with TRBD1. J was trimmed by 1 base and V by 5 bases; bases with no gene match: 7. This CDR3 spans 16 amino acids. The germline V gene has CDR1 MNHEY and CDR2 SVGEGT. For the CDR3, the DNA is TGTGCCAGCAGTGACTTAGGGGGCGAGAACACCGGGGAGCTGTTTTTT. Translating gives CASSDLGGENTGELFF.

This clone was counted a single time. The chain recombines TRBV30 with TRBJ1-2; the D is unclear. V was clipped by 2 bases and J by 8 bases, with 21 bases between them. This CDR3 spans 15 amino acids. Germline assignment: CDR1 GTSNPN and CDR2 SVGIG (reference sequence). As DNA, the CDR3 is TGTGCCTGGAGTCCGTCCCCCCGGGGTTGGGAAGGCTACACCTTC. It translates to CAWSPSPRGWEGYTF.

The chain couples TRBV5-1 to TRBJ2-7, with 7 bases aligning to TRBD1. Germline V gene data show CDR1 as SGHRS and CDR2 as YFSETQ. V lost 4 bases, J lost 7 bases, and 14 bases stayed unmatched. The CDR3 is made up of 15 amino acids. CDR3 sequence: CASSLTGSQGKEQYF. The CDR3 DNA follows: TGCGCCAGCAGCCTCACGGGATCACAGGGGAAAGAGCAGTACTTC.

The chain joins TRBV1 to TRBJ2-3; TRBD2 is the table's D call and was not checked against the DNA. TRBV1 counts as a pseudogene. The CDR3 is made up of 15 amino acids. CDR3: CTSSQGIPSTDTQYF. The CDR3 coding sequence is TGCACCAGCAGCCAAGGTATCCCTAGCACAGATACGCAGTATTTT.

The chain uses TRBV7-9 and TRBJ1-4; D unresolved. Germline V gene lookup returns CDR1 SEHNR and CDR2 FQNEAQ (reference sequence). Trimming pared 1 base from V and 4 bases from J, leaving 7 bases between. The CDR3 length is 14 residues. The CDR3 loop is CASSLGFGNEKLFF. The CDR3 DNA reads as TGTGCCAGCAGCTTAGGTTTCGGTAATGAAAAACTGTTTTTT.

This clone was seen more than once but under ten times. The chain carries TRBV5-5 and TRBJ1-6, with TRBD1 matching over 11 bases. The CDR3 loop spans 16 amino acids. From germline, CDR1 is SGHKS and CDR2 YYEKEE (reference sequence). V was pared by 3 bases and J by 9 bases, with 8 bases of the junction left unmatched. The CDR3 sequence is CASSSLGQGVGSPLHF. The CDR3 DNA reads as TGTGCCAGCAGCTCGCTGGGACAGGGGGTTGGTTCACCCCTCCACTTT.

The chain links TRBV2 to TRBJ2-1, with D possibly being TRBD2 (6 bases). CDR1 is SNHLY and CDR2 is FYNNEI in the germline V gene. The CDR3 is made up of 12 amino acids. With 6 bases removed from V and 6 bases from J, the gap between germline ends came to 9 bases. DNA for the CDR3: TGTGCCAGCAGGGGGACTGTCAATGAGCAGTTCTTC. The encoded protein is CASRGTVNEQFF.

The chain carries TRBV5-1 and TRBJ1-1; D is ambiguous. The CDR3 has 16 residues. V was trimmed by 4 bases and J by 1 base, leaving 17 bases between them. CDR1 SGHRS and CDR2 YFSETQ come from the germline V gene. The CDR3 DNA is TGCGCCAGCAGCCCCTCCACTCGAGGAGGGAACACTGAAGCTTTCTTT. This gives the protein CASSPSTRGGNTEAFF.

The J gene is TRBJ2-7, the V gene TRBV10-3, with 11 bases identical to TRBD1. In germline, CDR1 is ENHRY, CDR2 SYGVKD. CDR3 length equals 13 residues. J was trimmed by 7 bases and V by 6 bases; bases with no gene match: 5. The CDR3 spells CAISGQGAGEQYF. CDR3 bases: TGTGCCATCAGCGGACAGGGGGCGGGGGAGCAGTACTTC.

This chain connects TRBV6-1 to TRBJ1-6; the D is unclear. V lost 3 bases and J 4 bases, leaving 7 bases between the germline ends. The length of the CDR3 is 14 residues. Germline V gives CDR1 MNHNS, CDR2 SASEGT. CDR3 residues: CASSDISYNSPLHF. CDR3 bases: TGTGCCAGCAGTGATATATCTTATAATTCACCCCTCCACTTT.

This chain joins TRBV4-1 and TRBJ2-5; 9 bases agree with TRBD2. There are 16 residues in the CDR3. Germline CDR1 is MGHRA and CDR2 is YSYEKL. V trimming: 3 bases; J trimming: 5 bases; junction bases outside the gene matches: 10. Written as DNA, the CDR3 is TGCGCCAGCAGCCAGGATAGCGGGAGCATCTCGGAGACCCAGTACTTC. Translated, it gives CASSQDSGSISETQYF.

This clone was observed a few times. The rearrangement joins TRBV19 to TRBJ2-3; D is possibly TRBD2 (6 bases). Germline CDR1 is LNHDA and CDR2 is SQIVND (reference sequence). Trimming took 9 bases from V and 0 from J, leaving 13 bases between them. The CDR3 is 14 amino acids. CDR3 DNA sequence: TGTGCCAGCCACCCGCGGGGTAGCACAGATACGCAGTATTTT. Translated: CASHPRGSTDTQYF.

The rearrangement uses TRBV5-4 and TRBJ1-2; 7 nucleotides match TRBD1. The CDR3 is made up of 13 amino acids. The trim removed 2 bases at V and 4 bases at J, leaving 2 bases unmatched. Germline V gene data show CDR1 as SGHNT and CDR2 as YYREEE (reference sequence). CDR3 nucleotides: TGTGCCAGCAGCTTTACAGGGGTCTATGGCTACACCTTC. Encoded protein: CASSFTGVYGYTF.

V and J are TRBV5-4 and TRBJ2-3; D is perhaps TRBD2 (6 bases). The V end lost 2 bases, the J end lost 1 base, and 11 bases lay between the germline ends. CDR1 is SGHNT, CDR2 YYREEE, per germline (reference sequence). The CDR3 extends over 15 amino acids. The CDR3 bases are TGTGCCAGCAGCTTTTTGGCGGGACGCACAGATACGCAGTATTTT. Amino acids: CASSFLAGRTDTQYF.

V gene TRBV21-1 combines with J gene TRBJ2-7; the listed D gene, TRBD1, was not tested against the DNA. TRBV21-1 is marked as a pseudogene. The CDR3 is 15 residues long. The CDR3 DNA follows: TGTGCCAGCAGCCCGCCGGACAGGGACAGGTACGAGCAGTACTTC. Encoded protein: CASSPPDRDRYEQYF.

This clone was counted once. This chain joins TRBV11-2 and TRBJ2-2; weak D call: TRBD1 (6 bases). V lost 2 bases and J 8 bases, leaving 15 bases between the germline ends. CDR1 and CDR2 from the germline V gene are SGHAT and FQNNGV. The CDR3 has 15 amino acids. The CDR3 is CASSLFRQAAGELFF. DNA of the CDR3: TGTGCCAGCAGCTTATTTAGACAGGCTGCTGGGGAGCTGTTTTTT.

Turning to this clone: Additional DNA sequences in this sample encode the identical CDR3. The chain uses TRBV19 and TRBJ2-7, with 10 positions matching TRBD2. V gave up 3 bases and J gave up 3 bases; unmatched junction bases: 2. CDR1 LNHDA and CDR2 SQIVND come from the germline V gene (reference sequence). The CDR3 has 14 amino acids. Here the CDR3 reads CASSMGLAYYEQYF. The CDR3 coding sequence is TGTGCCAGTAGTATGGGACTAGCGTACTACGAGCAGTACTTC.

V usage is TRBV7-2 and J usage is TRBJ1-2; TRBD1 is a possible D gene (5 bases). CDR3 length: 13 residues. Germline CDR1 is SGHTA and CDR2 is FQGNSA. The V and J ends lost 5 bases and 3 bases respectively, with 10 bases between them. The CDR3 nucleotides are TGTGCCAGCAGCGTTAGCAGGGACTATGGCTACACCTTC. It codes for CASSVSRDYGYTF.

The V gene is TRBV9, the J gene TRBJ2-3; possible D gene TRBD1, 6 bases. V was cut by 2 bases and J by 4 bases, with 11 bases left in between. The CDR3 spans 14 residues. Per germline, CDR1 SGDLS and CDR2 YYNGEE. CDR3 coding DNA: TGTGCCAGCAGCGTCCATCAGGGGCCAGATACGCAGTATTTT. Translating gives CASSVHQGPDTQYF. The complete variable domain, with remaining parts taken from reference TRBV9 and TRBJ2-3, reads DSGVTQTPKHLITATGQRVTLRCSPRSGDLSVYWYQQSLDQGLQFLIQYYNGEERAKGNILERFSAQQFPDLHSELNLSSLELGDSALYFCASSVHQGPDTQYFGPGTRLTVL.

The chain couples TRBV18 to TRBJ1-2; 7 positions match TRBD1. Germline loops: CDR1 KGHSH, CDR2 LQKENI. The CDR3 totals 15 residues. J gave up 2 bases and V 3 bases, and 6 bases lay outside the gene matches. This CDR3 is CASSPRTGPNYGYTF. The CDR3 DNA reads as TGTGCCAGCTCACCCCGGACAGGTCCGAACTATGGCTACACCTTC.

The chain carries TRBV27 and TRBJ2-5; TRBD1 might be the D (5 bases). V dropped 6 bases and J dropped 1 base, with 15 bases sitting between them. CDR1 is MNHEY and CDR2 is SMNVEV in the germline V gene (reference sequence). CDR3 length: 15 residues. CDR3 in amino acids: CASSLTHRIQETQYF. CDR3 nucleotide sequence: TGTGCCAGCAGCCTCACTCACAGGATCCAAGAGACCCAGTACTTC.

This chain joins TRBV10-3 and TRBJ1-1; D unresolved. The CDR3 is 17 residues long. In germline, CDR1 is ENHRY, CDR2 SYGVKD. Trimming removed 0 bases from V and 0 bases from J, with 14 bases in between. The chain's CDR3 is CAISESMEGGLNTEAFF. CDR3 DNA sequence: TGTGCCATCAGTGAGTCTATGGAGGGAGGTTTGAACACTGAAGCTTTCTTT.

This clone was detected only a few times. This rearrangement joins TRBV7-9 to TRBJ1-3; D may be TRBD1 (5 bases). Germline assignment: CDR1 SEHNR and CDR2 FQNEAQ (reference sequence). This CDR3 region has 15 residues. With 6 bases removed from V and 4 bases from J, the gap between germline ends came to 16 bases. In DNA form, the CDR3 reads TGTGCCAGCAGGTCCAGGGAATGGGGAGGAAACACCATATATTTT. Translating gives CASRSREWGGNTIYF.

This clone was detected a few times. This chain uses TRBV19 with TRBJ2-2; 7 bases are shared with TRBD1. The junction had 6 bases not matched to a gene; V was cut back by 1 base and J by 4 bases. Germline loops: CDR1 LNHDA, CDR2 SQIVND (reference sequence). CDR3 length: 16 residues. CDR3: CASSIGWGQSTGELFF. Here the CDR3 DNA reads TGTGCCAGTAGTATAGGTTGGGGACAGAGCACCGGGGAGCTGTTTTTT.